Below are 30 T cell receptor beta chains sequenced from a single sample in a study of blood T cell repertoires in COVID-19. The table came from immunoSEQ multiplex PCR; TCRdb's copy has only in-frame clones and leaves some out. The repertoire holds roughly 150,000 clones, with approximately 86% as singletons. The sample taken for sequencing was peripheral blood. The receptors were gathered from an elderly woman with active or convalescent COVID-19.

The gene calls are TRBV7-9 and TRBJ1-6; 9 nucleotides agree with TRBD1. Germline CDR1 SEHNR, CDR2 FQNEAQ (reference sequence). This CDR3 contains 16 residues. After removal of 5 bases from V and 5 bases from J, the junction contained 7 bases not matched to a gene. The CDR3 DNA reads TGTGCCAGCAGCACCAGGACAGGGGCAGATAATTCACCCCTCCACTTT. Translating gives CASSTRTGADNSPLHF.

The rearrangement links TRBV30 to TRBJ1-1; possibly TRBD1 for D (5 bases). CDR3 length equals 12 residues. Germline CDR1 and CDR2: GTSNPN and SVGIG (reference sequence). V lost 3 bases, J lost 4 bases, and 9 bases lay in between. CDR3 loop: CAWRRGPTEAFF. DNA for the CDR3: TGTGCCTGGAGAAGGGGCCCCACTGAAGCTTTCTTT. Combining the CDR3 with reference TRBV30 and TRBJ1-1 gives the whole variable domain SQTIHQWPATLVQPVGSPLSLECTVEGTSNPNLYWYRQAAGRGLQLLFYSVGIGQISSEVPQNLSASRPQDRQFILSSKKLLLSDSGFYLCAWRRGPTEAFFGQGTRLTVV.

The chain couples TRBV6-1 to TRBJ1-3, with no clear D. The CDR3 contains 17 residues. The germline CDR1 and CDR2 sequences are MNHNS and SASEGT. V dropped 0 bases and J dropped 0 bases, with 12 bases sitting between them. CDR3 bases: TGTGCCAGCAGTGAAGCGGAGGCAGCCTCCTCTGGAAACACCATATATTTT. Residues: CASSEAEAASSGNTIYF.

The gene calls are TRBV28 and TRBJ2-7, with TRBD1 matching 10 bases. Germline V gene lookup returns CDR1 MDHEN and CDR2 SYDVKM. V lost 5 bases to trimming and J lost 7 bases; unmatched junction nucleotides: 11. This CDR3 is 15 amino acids long. The CDR3 sequence: CASSPRDRGLAEQYF. The CDR3 nucleotides are TGTGCCAGCAGTCCCAGGGACAGGGGCTTGGCGGAGCAGTACTTC. Supplemented by reference TRBV28 and TRBJ2-7, the full variable domain reads DVKVTQSSRYLVKRTGEKVFLECVQDMDHENMFWYRQDPGLGLRLIYFSYDVKMKEKGDIPEGYSVSREKKERFSLILESASTNQTSMYLCASSPRDRGLAEQYFGPGTRLTVT.

This clone was seen only once. The CDR3 loop reads CATLDRGHDEKLFF. The DNA for the CDR3 is TGTGCCACCCTAGACAGGGGGCACGATGAAAAACTGTTTTTT. V and J are TRBV6-5 and TRBJ1-4; 10 bases match TRBD1. CDR3 length equals 14 residues. The V gene end was trimmed by 10 bases and the J gene end by 6 bases; junction bases not matched to a gene: 8. Germline values: CDR1 MNHEY, CDR2 SVGAGI.

This clone is a singleton in its sample. V and J are TRBV30 and TRBJ1-6; possible D gene TRBD1, 6 bases. The ends were cut back, 3 bases at V and 6 bases at J, with 15 bases in the middle. CDR1 GTSNPN and CDR2 SVGIG come from the germline V gene (reference sequence). The CDR3 length is 15 residues. The CDR3 sequence is CAWRSQGFPNSPLHF. The DNA for the CDR3 is TGTGCCTGGAGATCTCAGGGGTTCCCTAATTCACCCCTCCACTTT.

The J gene is TRBJ1-1, the V gene TRBV6-6; D uncertain. The CDR3 is 15 residues long. V was shortened by 0 bases and J by 4 bases, with 12 bases between the two germline ends. Germline V gene sequence: CDR1 MNHNY, CDR2 SVGAGI (reference sequence). CDR3 sequence (DNA): TGTGCCAGCAGTTACTCGCCAGGCCTCTCCACTGAAGCTTTCTTT. Its translation: CASSYSPGLSTEAFF.

This chain links TRBV9 with TRBJ2-2, with TRBD2 matching 12 bases. Germline-derived CDR1 and CDR2 are SGDLS and YYNGEE. With 4 bases clipped from V and 2 bases from J, the junction kept 3 bases outside the gene matches. The CDR3 covers 16 residues. The CDR3 sequence: CASSPGLAGNTGELFF. In DNA, the CDR3 is TGTGCCAGCAGCCCCGGACTAGCGGGAAACACCGGGGAGCTGTTTTTT.

CDR3 nucleotides: TGTGCCATCAGTGAGTCGGTCGGGGGGGTAGACAAAGCCTACGAGCAGTACTTC. Encoded protein: CAISESVGGVDKAYEQYF. The V and J genes are TRBV10-3 and TRBJ2-7, with 8 bases that match TRBD2. The CDR3 contains 18 residues. The germline gives CDR1 ENHRY, CDR2 SYGVKD. Trimming took 0 bases from V and 2 from J; bases not matched to a gene: 12.

This clone was counted a few times. In DNA form, the CDR3 reads TGTGCCAGTAATCCCGGACAGGTACCTGATTCACCCCTCCACTTT. Translating gives CASNPGQVPDSPLHF. The V call is TRBV19, the J call TRBJ1-6; 7 nucleotides agree with TRBD1. There are 15 residues in the CDR3. V lost 7 bases to trimming and J lost 8 bases; unmatched junction nucleotides: 11. Germline values: CDR1 LNHDA, CDR2 SQIVND (reference sequence).

As for this clone: A read error may produce the germline difference seen at one junction end. The J gene is TRBJ2-1, the V gene TRBV7-7, with 7 bases that match TRBD1. Per germline, CDR1 SSHAT and CDR2 FNYEAQ (reference sequence). The CDR3 runs to 15 residues. CDR3 sequence reads: CASSPGQATYNEQFF. CDR3 nucleotides: TGTGCTAGCAGCCCTGGACAGGCGACCTACAATGAGCAGTTCTTC.

The CDR3 loop reads CATSTRDLNTDTQYF. The CDR3 DNA sequence: TGTGCCACCAGCACCCGGGACTTAAACACAGATACGCAGTATTTT. The chain is built from TRBV15 and TRBJ2-3; D is possibly TRBD2 (6 bases). The CDR3 sequence is 15 residues long. Germline CDR1 is LNHNV and CDR2 is YYDKDF (reference sequence). V was cut by 4 bases and J by 2 bases, with 13 bases left in between.

V is TRBV7-9 and J is TRBJ1-6, with no clear D. This CDR3 is built from 13 residues. V was clipped by 3 bases and J by 8 bases, with 8 bases between them. The germline gives CDR1 SEHNR, CDR2 FQNEAQ (reference sequence). CDR3 sequence: CASSFSRDSPLHF. CDR3 nucleotide sequence: TGTGCCAGCAGCTTTTCCCGGGATTCACCCCTCCACTTT.

CDR3 loop: CASRSRSGMGSSYNEQFF. CDR3 DNA: TGTGCCAGTAGAAGCCGTAGCGGGATGGGAAGCTCCTACAATGAGCAGTTCTTC. The gene calls are TRBV19 and TRBJ2-1; 8 bases agree with TRBD2. V gave up 6 bases and J gave up 0 bases; unmatched junction bases: 13. Germline V gives CDR1 LNHDA, CDR2 SQIVND (reference sequence). The CDR3 is made up of 18 amino acids.

V and J are TRBV30 and TRBJ2-1; 11 bases align to TRBD2. Germline CDR1 reads GTSNPN; CDR2 reads SVGIG (reference sequence). The ends lost 0 bases at V and 9 bases at J; junction bases unmatched: 7. CDR3 size: 15 residues. The chain's CDR3 is CAWSVRVAGGSEQFF. CDR3 coding DNA: TGTGCCTGGAGTGTACGAGTAGCGGGAGGGTCTGAGCAGTTCTTC.

J is TRBJ1-2 and V is TRBV5-1, with D possibly matching TRBD1 (5 bases). Germline loops: CDR1 SGHRS, CDR2 YFSETQ. Trimming pared 1 base from V and 3 bases from J, leaving 10 bases between. The CDR3 length is 14 residues. The CDR3 sequence is CASSLNGRDYGYTF. DNA for the CDR3: TGCGCCAGCAGCTTGAACGGCAGGGACTATGGCTACACCTTC.

The chain is built from TRBV11-2 and TRBJ2-7, with D possibly TRBD2 on 6 matching bases. The germline gives CDR1 SGHAT, CDR2 FQNNGV. V lost 4 bases, J lost 2 bases, and 15 bases lay in between. The CDR3 runs to 15 residues. This CDR3 is CASSSGGTGPYEQYF. The CDR3 nucleotides read TGTGCCAGCAGCTCAGGAGGGACGGGCCCCTACGAGCAGTACTTC.

The gene calls are TRBV7-2 and TRBJ1-1, with D unresolved. Germline lookup yields CDR1 SGHTA and CDR2 FQGNSA. V was cut by 4 bases and J by 2 bases, with 8 bases left in between. CDR3 size: 13 residues. DNA for the CDR3: TGTGCCAGCAGCTCCCTAGGTAACACTGAAGCTTTCTTT. Residues: CASSSLGNTEAFF.

The gene calls are TRBV7-8 and TRBJ1-1; D call uncertain. CDR3 size: 14 residues. Germline values: CDR1 SGHVS, CDR2 FQNEAQ. V was pared by 5 bases and J by 2 bases, with 12 bases between. CDR3: CASSVVRGNTEAFF. Here the CDR3 DNA reads TGTGCCAGCAGCGTGGTCCGGGGTAACACTGAAGCTTTCTTT.

The rearrangement uses TRBV6-2 or TRBV6-3 and TRBJ1-5, with D unclear. CDR3 length equals 18 residues. Germline V gene sequence: CDR1 MNHEY, CDR2 SVGEGT. Trimming took 4 bases from V and 0 from J, leaving 19 bases between them. The CDR3 region is CASSSVTRGFVSNQPQHF. The CDR3, as DNA: TGTGCCAGCAGTTCGGTGACTCGGGGTTTTGTTAGCAATCAGCCCCAGCATTTT.

The chain combines TRBV5-5 with TRBJ2-7; TRBD1 might be the D (7 bases). This CDR3 is built from 16 residues. V shed 3 bases and J shed 3 bases, with 19 bases lying between them. CDR1 is SGHKS and CDR2 is YYEKEE in the germline V gene (reference sequence). The CDR3 sequence: CASSSGGTAIGYEQYF. The CDR3 nucleotides read TGTGCCAGCAGCTCCGGCGGGACAGCCATCGGCTACGAGCAGTACTTC.

The chain has TRBV12-3 or TRBV12-4 and TRBJ1-2, with a tentative D call TRBD1 (5 bases). The CDR3 runs 11 residues. V was clipped by 8 bases and J by 8 bases, with 12 bases between them. The CDR3 reads CASRGGVGYTF. For the CDR3, the DNA is TGTGCCAGCCGGGGAGGGGTGGGCTACACCTTC.

The CDR3 spells CASSRQGESGEQYF. The CDR3 nucleotides are TGTGCCAGCTCAAGACAGGGGGAATCGGGCGAGCAGTACTTC. The chain uses TRBV2 and TRBJ2-7, with 9 positions matching TRBD1. The V gene end was trimmed by 8 bases and the J gene end by 6 bases; junction bases not matched to a gene: 11. Germline V gene sequence: CDR1 SNHLY, CDR2 FYNNEI. The CDR3 spans 14 residues.

J is TRBJ2-3 and V is TRBV9, with D uncertain. Trimming left V 7 bases short and J 0 bases short, with 15 bases between. Germline V gene data show CDR1 as SGDLS and CDR2 as YYNGEE. This CDR3 spans 15 amino acids. CDR3 protein: CASEPGRTSTDTQYF. DNA of the CDR3: TGTGCCAGCGAACCAGGTAGAACTAGCACAGATACGCAGTATTTT.

This clone has a single count. The rearrangement joins TRBV6-5 to TRBJ1-6; D unclear. V dropped 6 bases and J dropped 6 bases, with 12 bases sitting between them. This CDR3 is built from 14 residues. Per the germline V gene, CDR1 is MNHEY and CDR2 is SVGAGI. The CDR3 here is CASSLTTANSPLHF. The CDR3 DNA reads as TGTGCCAGCAGCCTCACCACAGCTAATTCACCCCTCCACTTT.

This clone appeared a few times. This chain joins TRBV5-8 and TRBJ2-7; 7 bases are shared with TRBD2. Germline V gene lookup returns CDR1 SGHTS and CDR2 YDEGEE. This CDR3 contains 13 residues. Unmatched junction bases numbered 4, after V lost 5 bases and J lost 2 bases. The CDR3, as DNA: TGTGCCAGCAGTCGTGGGAGGGCCTACGAGCAGTACTTC. As protein: CASSRGRAYEQYF.

V gene TRBV21-1 combines with J gene TRBJ1-2; the table's D call, TRBD1, was not checked against the DNA. TRBV21-1 is a documented pseudogene. CDR3 size: 14 residues. In nucleotides, the CDR3 is TGTGCCAGCAGCAACAGGGGGGTCAACTATGGCTACACCTTC. This gives the protein CASSNRGVNYGYTF.

The chain uses TRBV5-4 and TRBJ2-2; 7 bases agree with TRBD2. The CDR3 runs 13 residues. Germline V lookup: CDR1 SGHNT, CDR2 YYREEE (reference sequence). The V gene end was trimmed by 0 bases and the J gene end by 7 bases; junction bases not matched to a gene: 0. The DNA of the CDR3 is TGTGCCAGCAGCTTGGGGGAGGGCGGGGAGCTGTTTTTT. Its translation is CASSLGEGGELFF.

This clone occurred once. The J gene is TRBJ1-5, the V gene TRBV7-2, with D possibly being TRBD1 (5 bases). Per the germline V gene, CDR1 is SGHTA and CDR2 is FQGNSA. V lost 2 bases, J lost 4 bases, and 9 bases lay in between. The CDR3 consists of 14 residues. CDR3 bases: TGTGCCAGCAGCTTATATCGGGGGAATCAGCCCCAGCATTTT. Translating it yields CASSLYRGNQPQHF.

The CDR3 region is CASSRAGAGEDSQYF. In nucleotides, the CDR3 is TGTGCCAGCAGCCGGGCGGGTGCGGGAGAGGATTCCCAGTACTTC. This chain links TRBV5-6 with TRBJ2-5; the match to TRBD2 covers 7 bases. The CDR3 extends over 15 amino acids. The trim removed 4 bases at V and 9 bases at J, leaving 15 bases unmatched. Per germline, CDR1 SGHDT and CDR2 YYEEEE.